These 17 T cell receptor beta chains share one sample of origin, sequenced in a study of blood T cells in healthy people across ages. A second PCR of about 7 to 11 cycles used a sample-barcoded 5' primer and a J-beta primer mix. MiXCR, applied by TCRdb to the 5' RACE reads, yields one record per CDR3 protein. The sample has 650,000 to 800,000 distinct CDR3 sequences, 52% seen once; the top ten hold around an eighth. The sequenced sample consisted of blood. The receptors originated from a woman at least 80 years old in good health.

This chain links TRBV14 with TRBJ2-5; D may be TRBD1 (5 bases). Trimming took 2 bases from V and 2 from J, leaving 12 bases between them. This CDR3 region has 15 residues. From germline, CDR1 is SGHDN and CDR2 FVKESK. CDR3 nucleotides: TGTGCCAGCAGCCAAAACGTGGGGCCTCAAGAGACCCAGTACTTC. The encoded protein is CASSQNVGPQETQYF.

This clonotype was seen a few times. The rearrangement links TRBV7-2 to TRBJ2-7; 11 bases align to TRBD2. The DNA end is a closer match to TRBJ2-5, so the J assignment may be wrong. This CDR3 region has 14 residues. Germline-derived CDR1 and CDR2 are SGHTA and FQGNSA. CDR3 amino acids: CASSAGLAAETQYF. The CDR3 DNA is TGTGCCAGCAGCGCGGGACTAGCGGCAGAGACCCAGTACTTC.

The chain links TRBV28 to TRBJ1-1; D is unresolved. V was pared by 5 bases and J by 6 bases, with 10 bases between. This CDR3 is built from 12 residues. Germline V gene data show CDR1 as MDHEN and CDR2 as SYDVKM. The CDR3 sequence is CASSPLRSEAFF. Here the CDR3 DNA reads TGTGCCAGCAGTCCACTCCGGTCTGAAGCTTTCTTT.

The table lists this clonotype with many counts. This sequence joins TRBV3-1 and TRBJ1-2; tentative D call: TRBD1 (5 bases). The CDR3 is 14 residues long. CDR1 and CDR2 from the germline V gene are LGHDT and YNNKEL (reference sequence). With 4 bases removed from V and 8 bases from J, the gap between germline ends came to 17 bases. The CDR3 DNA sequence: TGTGCCAGCAGCCCGGCATGGGGGGAGGTCGGCTACACCTTC. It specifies CASSPAWGEVGYTF.

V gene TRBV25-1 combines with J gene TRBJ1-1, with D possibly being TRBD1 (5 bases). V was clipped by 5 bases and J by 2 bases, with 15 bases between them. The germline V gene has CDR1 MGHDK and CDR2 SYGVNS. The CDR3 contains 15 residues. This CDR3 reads CASSPRGRFNTEAFF. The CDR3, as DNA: TGTGCCAGCAGTCCCCGGGGACGGTTTAACACTGAAGCTTTCTTT. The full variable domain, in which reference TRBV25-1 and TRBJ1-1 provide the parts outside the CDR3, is EADIYQTPRYLVIGTGKKITLECSQTMGHDKMYWYQQDPGMELHLIHYSYGVNSTEKGDLSSESTVSRIRTEHFPLTLESARPSHTSQYLCASSPRGRFNTEAFFGQGTRLTVV.

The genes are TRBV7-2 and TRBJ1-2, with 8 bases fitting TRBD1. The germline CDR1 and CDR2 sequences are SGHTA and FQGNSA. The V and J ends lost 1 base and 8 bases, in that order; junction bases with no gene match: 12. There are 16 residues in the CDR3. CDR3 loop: CASSLGKYGQGRGYTF. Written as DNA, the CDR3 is TGTGCCAGCAGCTTAGGGAAGTATGGACAGGGTCGCGGCTACACCTTC.

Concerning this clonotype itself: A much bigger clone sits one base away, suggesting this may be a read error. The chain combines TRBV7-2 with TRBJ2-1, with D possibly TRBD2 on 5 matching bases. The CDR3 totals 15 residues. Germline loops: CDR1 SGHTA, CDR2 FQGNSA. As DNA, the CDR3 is TGTGCCAGCAGCTTACTAGCCGCACCCTACCATGAGCAGTTCTTC. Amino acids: CASSLLAAPYHEQFF. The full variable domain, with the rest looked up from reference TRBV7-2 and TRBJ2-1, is GAGVSQSPSNKVTEKGKDVELRCDPISGHTALYWYRQSLGQGLEFLIYFQGNSAPDKSGLPSDRFSAERTGGSVSTLTIQRTQQEDSAVYLCASSLLAAPYHEQFFGPGTRLTVL.

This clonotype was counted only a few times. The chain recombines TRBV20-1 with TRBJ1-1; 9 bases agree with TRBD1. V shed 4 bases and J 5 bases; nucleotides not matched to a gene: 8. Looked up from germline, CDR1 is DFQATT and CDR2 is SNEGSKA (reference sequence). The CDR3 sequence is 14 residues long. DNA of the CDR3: TGCAGTGCTATACTGGGACAGGGTCTGACTGAAGCTTTCTTT. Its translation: CSAILGQGLTEAFF.

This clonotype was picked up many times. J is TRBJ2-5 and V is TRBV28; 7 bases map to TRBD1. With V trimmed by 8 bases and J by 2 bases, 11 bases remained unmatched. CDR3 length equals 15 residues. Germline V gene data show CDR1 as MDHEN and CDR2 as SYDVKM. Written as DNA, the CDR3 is TGTGCCAGCGGCTCATCCGGGACAGCTCAAGAGACCCAGTACTTC. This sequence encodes CASGSSGTAQETQYF.

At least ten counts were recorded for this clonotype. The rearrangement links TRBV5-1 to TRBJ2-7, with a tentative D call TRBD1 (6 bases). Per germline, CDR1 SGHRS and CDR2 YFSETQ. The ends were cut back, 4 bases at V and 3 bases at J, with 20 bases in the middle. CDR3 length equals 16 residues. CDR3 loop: CASSPGAGTPNYEQYF. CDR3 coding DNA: TGCGCCAGCAGCCCAGGAGCCGGGACACCAAACTACGAGCAGTACTTC.

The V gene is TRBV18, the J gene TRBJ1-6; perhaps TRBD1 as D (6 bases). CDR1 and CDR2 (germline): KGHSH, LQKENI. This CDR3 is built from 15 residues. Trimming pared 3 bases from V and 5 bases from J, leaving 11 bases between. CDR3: CASSPTTGNNSPLHF. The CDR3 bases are TGTGCCAGCTCACCCACTACAGGGAATAATTCACCCCTCCACTTT.

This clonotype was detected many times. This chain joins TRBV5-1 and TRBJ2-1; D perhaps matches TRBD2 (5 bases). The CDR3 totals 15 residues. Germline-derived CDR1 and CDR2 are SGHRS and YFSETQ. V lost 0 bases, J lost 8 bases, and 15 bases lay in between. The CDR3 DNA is TGCGCCAGCAGCTTGGGACTCATTGAGGAGGATGAGCAGTTCTTC. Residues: CASSLGLIEEDEQFF. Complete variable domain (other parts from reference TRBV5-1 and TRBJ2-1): KAGVTQTPRYLIKTRGQQVTLSCSPISGHRSVSWYQQTPGQGLQFLFEYFSETQRNKGNFPGRFSGRQFSNSRSEMNVSTLELGDSALYLCASSLGLIEEDEQFFGPGTRLTVL.

The CDR3 coding sequence is TGCAGTGCTAGAGGGGACATCTACACTGAAGCTTTCTTT. Protein product: CSARGDIYTEAFF. The chain links TRBV20-1 to TRBJ1-1; TRBD1 is a possible D gene (6 bases). Germline V gives CDR1 DFQATT, CDR2 SNEGSKA (reference sequence). There are 13 residues in the CDR3. Trimming left V 1 base short and J 3 bases short, with 9 bases between.

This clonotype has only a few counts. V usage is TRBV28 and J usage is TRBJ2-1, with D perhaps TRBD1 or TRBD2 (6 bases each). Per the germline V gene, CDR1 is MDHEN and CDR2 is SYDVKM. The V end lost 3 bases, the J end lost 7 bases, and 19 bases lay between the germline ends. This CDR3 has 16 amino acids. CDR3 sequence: CASSFPTEGGRNEQFF. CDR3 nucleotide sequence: TGTGCCAGCAGTTTTCCCACCGAGGGGGGACGAAATGAGCAGTTCTTC.

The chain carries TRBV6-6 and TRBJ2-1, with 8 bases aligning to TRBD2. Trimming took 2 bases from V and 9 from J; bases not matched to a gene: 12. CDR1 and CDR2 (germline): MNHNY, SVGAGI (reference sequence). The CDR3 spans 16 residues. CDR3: CASSYQGTRASAEQFF. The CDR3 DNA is TGTGCCAGCAGTTACCAAGGGACTAGGGCCTCTGCTGAGCAGTTCTTC.

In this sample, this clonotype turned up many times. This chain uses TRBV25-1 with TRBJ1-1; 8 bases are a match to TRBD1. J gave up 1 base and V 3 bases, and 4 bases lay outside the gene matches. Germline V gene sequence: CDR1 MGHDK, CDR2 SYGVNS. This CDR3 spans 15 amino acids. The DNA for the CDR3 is TGTGCCAGCAGTGACCCCGGACAGGGGAACACTGAAGCTTTCTTT. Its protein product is CASSDPGQGNTEAFF.

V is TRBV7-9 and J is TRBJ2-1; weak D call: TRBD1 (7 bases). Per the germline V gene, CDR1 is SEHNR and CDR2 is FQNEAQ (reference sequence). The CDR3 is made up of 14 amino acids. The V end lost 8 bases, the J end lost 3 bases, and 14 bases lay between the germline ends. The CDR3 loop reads CASRRAGGYNEQFF. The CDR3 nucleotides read TGTGCCAGCCGGAGGGCAGGGGGCTACAATGAGCAGTTCTTC.